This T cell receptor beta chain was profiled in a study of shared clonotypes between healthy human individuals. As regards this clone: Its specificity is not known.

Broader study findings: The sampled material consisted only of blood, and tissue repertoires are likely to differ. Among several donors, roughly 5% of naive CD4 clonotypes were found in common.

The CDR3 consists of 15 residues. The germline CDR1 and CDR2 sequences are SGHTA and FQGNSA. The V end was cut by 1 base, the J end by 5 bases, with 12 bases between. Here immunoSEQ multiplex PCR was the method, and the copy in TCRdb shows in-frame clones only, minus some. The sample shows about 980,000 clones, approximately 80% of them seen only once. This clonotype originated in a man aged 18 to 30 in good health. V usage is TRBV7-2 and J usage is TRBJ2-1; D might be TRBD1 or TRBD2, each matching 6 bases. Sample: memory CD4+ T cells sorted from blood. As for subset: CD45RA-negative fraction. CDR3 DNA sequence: TGTGCCAGCAGCTTAGTGGTTGGGGGGCACAATGAGCAGTTCTTC. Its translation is CASSLVVGGHNEQFF.